The 17 T cell receptor beta chains listed next were all sequenced from one sample in a study of blood T cell repertoires in COVID-19. Assay used: immunoSEQ multiplex PCR; TCRdb lists only in-frame clones, some missing. Of just over 80,000 clones in the sample, roughly 89% are singletons; the top ten hold less than 1.5%. Material: PBMCs or T cells enriched from blood (not recorded which). All receptors derive from a woman aged 45-60 years with acute COVID-19.

V is TRBV30 and J is TRBJ1-2, with TRBD1 matching over 9 bases. Germline CDR1 GTSNPN, CDR2 SVGIG (reference sequence). The CDR3 consists of 12 residues. The junction had 5 bases not matched to a gene; V was cut back by 7 bases and J by 5 bases. CDR3 sequence: CALDRGGYGYTF. In nucleotides, the CDR3 is TGTGCCTTGGACAGGGGAGGGTATGGCTACACCTTC.

The V and J genes are TRBV7-2 and TRBJ1-2; no reliable D call. Germline CDR1 is SGHTA and CDR2 is FQGNSA. The CDR3 has 13 amino acids. V was cut by 3 bases and J by 8 bases, with 13 bases left in between. The CDR3, as DNA: TGTGCCAGCAGCTTCACCCCGGGAGAGGGCTACACCTTC. Protein sequence: CASSFTPGEGYTF. The full variable domain, with the rest looked up from reference TRBV7-2 and TRBJ1-2, is GAGVSQSPSNKVTEKGKDVELRCDPISGHTALYWYRQSLGQGLEFLIYFQGNSAPDKSGLPSDRFSAERTGGSVSTLTIQRTQQEDSAVYLCASSFTPGEGYTFGSGTRLTVV.

J is TRBJ1-2 and V is TRBV7-9; D is possibly TRBD1 (6 bases). Between the trimmed V and J ends, which lost 10 bases and 5 bases, there was a span of 14 bases. Germline V gene lookup returns CDR1 SEHNR and CDR2 FQNEAQ (reference sequence). The CDR3 has 12 residues. CDR3 DNA sequence: TGTGCCACCTCGGGACAAGAGTATGGCTACACCTTC. This gives the protein CATSGQEYGYTF.

V is TRBV25-1 and J is TRBJ2-5; 8 bases are a match to TRBD2. V trimming: 5 bases; J trimming: 5 bases; junction bases outside the gene matches: 10. The CDR3 contains 15 residues. Germline V gives CDR1 MGHDK, CDR2 SYGVNS. The CDR3 coding sequence is TGTGCCAGCAGTCCCCGGGAGGGACCCGGGGAGACCCAGTACTTC. Protein: CASSPREGPGETQYF.

The genes are TRBV10-3 and TRBJ1-1, with D unresolved. This CDR3 is built from 12 residues. V lost 3 bases and J 7 bases, leaving 9 bases between the germline ends. CDR1 ENHRY and CDR2 SYGVKD come from the germline V gene. This CDR3 reads CAISERGIEAFF. CDR3 coding DNA: TGTGCCATCAGTGAACGCGGGATTGAAGCTTTCTTT.

The chain recombines TRBV3-1 (or the pseudogene TRBV3-2) with TRBJ2-3; D not resolved. Trimming removed 5 bases from V and 2 bases from J, with 11 bases in between. The CDR3 extends over 14 amino acids. CDR1 and CDR2 (germline): LGHDT, YNNKEL (reference sequence). The CDR3 here is CASSFQVITDTQYF. The CDR3 nucleotides read TGTGCCAGCAGCTTCCAGGTGATCACAGATACGCAGTATTTT.

V and J are TRBV10-3 and TRBJ1-5; D is possibly TRBD1 (6 bases). This CDR3 is built from 16 residues. Germline values: CDR1 ENHRY, CDR2 SYGVKD. The V gene lost 3 bases and the J gene lost 1 base, with 13 bases spanning the gap. This CDR3 is CAISDGGRESNQPQHF. For the CDR3, the DNA is TGTGCCATCAGTGACGGGGGGCGCGAAAGCAATCAGCCCCAGCATTTT.

The rearrangement joins TRBV5-5 to TRBJ2-6, with D possibly being TRBD1 (5 bases). The CDR3 is made up of 19 amino acids. Germline loops: CDR1 SGHKS, CDR2 YYEKEE (reference sequence). V was shortened by 4 bases and J by 0 bases, with 20 bases between the two germline ends. The CDR3 bases are TGTGCCAGCAGCCGTTCCGCCGCAGGGATGAACTCTGGGGCCAACGTCCTGACTTTC. Residues: CASSRSAAGMNSGANVLTF.

The chain links TRBV3-1 (or the pseudogene TRBV3-2) to TRBJ1-3; D is ambiguous. From germline, CDR1 is LGHDT and CDR2 YNNKEL (reference sequence). Trimming took 6 bases from V and 3 from J, leaving 9 bases between them. This CDR3 spans 13 amino acids. Here the CDR3 DNA reads TGTGCCAGCAGACAGAATGTTGGAAACACCATATATTTT. Residues: CASRQNVGNTIYF.

This clone was seen once. At one end the junction does not follow the germline gene, possibly because of a read error. CDR3 nucleotide sequence: TGTGCCAGCAGCCTAGACAGGAATCAGCCCCAGCATTTT. Protein sequence: CASSLDRNQPQHF. The J gene is TRBJ1-5, the V gene TRBV11-2; D may be TRBD1 (6 bases). The CDR3 has 13 amino acids. Germline V gene lookup returns CDR1 SGHAT and CDR2 FQNNGV.

V gene TRBV18 combines with J gene TRBJ1-1; maybe TRBD1 (5 bases). Germline assignment: CDR1 KGHSH and CDR2 LQKENI. The CDR3 contains 13 residues. Trimming took 5 bases from V and 3 from J, leaving 10 bases between them. CDR3 region: CASSRQGHTEAFF. CDR3 DNA sequence: TGTGCCAGCTCAAGGCAGGGCCACACTGAAGCTTTCTTT.

The chain employs TRBV19 and TRBJ2-1; weak D call: TRBD1 (5 bases). CDR1 and CDR2 from the germline V gene are LNHDA and SQIVND (reference sequence). With 5 bases removed from V and 7 bases from J, the gap between germline ends came to 18 bases. The CDR3 covers 15 residues. CDR3 DNA: TGTGCCAGTAGTGCCGACCGGCAGGGTGGGAATGAGCAGTTCTTC. This gives the protein CASSADRQGGNEQFF.

V gene TRBV7-8 combines with J gene TRBJ2-7; 13 bases are a match to TRBD2. The germline V gene has CDR1 SGHVS and CDR2 FQNEAQ. V dropped 7 bases and J dropped 4; count of bases not matched to a gene: 4. The CDR3 has 14 amino acids. This CDR3 reads CASTRTSGSYEQYF. The CDR3 coding sequence is TGTGCCAGCACCCGGACTAGCGGGAGTTACGAGCAGTACTTC. Filled out from reference TRBV7-8 and TRBJ2-7, the complete variable domain reads GAGVSQSPRYKVAKRGQDVALRCDPISGHVSLFWYQQALGQGPEFLTYFQNEAQLDKSGLPSDRFFAERPEGSVSTLKIQRTQQEDSAVYLCASTRTSGSYEQYFGPGTRLTVT.

V and J are TRBV25-1 and TRBJ1-3; TRBD1 matches 9 bases. Germline loops: CDR1 MGHDK, CDR2 SYGVNS. Germline trimming cut 6 bases from V and 3 bases from J; bases unmatched to any gene: 6. This CDR3 has 15 amino acids. The DNA of the CDR3 is TGTGCCAGCAGGGCCGGGACAGGGAATGGAAACACCATATATTTT. Its protein is CASRAGTGNGNTIYF. Filled out from reference TRBV25-1 and TRBJ1-3, the complete variable domain reads EADIYQTPRYLVIGTGKKITLECSQTMGHDKMYWYQQDPGMELHLIHYSYGVNSTEKGDLSSESTVSRIRTEHFPLTLESARPSHTSQYLCASRAGTGNGNTIYFGEGSWLTVV.

CDR3 DNA sequence: TGCGCCAGCAGCGAGCCGGGACAGTCCTACGAGCAGTACTTC. Protein product: CASSEPGQSYEQYF. The chain employs TRBV5-1 and TRBJ2-7, with 7 bases matching TRBD1. The V and J ends lost 4 bases and 1 base, in that order; junction bases with no gene match: 5. Germline CDR1 is SGHRS and CDR2 is YFSETQ. This CDR3 contains 14 residues. The variable domain in full, completed from reference TRBV5-1 and TRBJ2-7, reads KAGVTQTPRYLIKTRGQQVTLSCSPISGHRSVSWYQQTPGQGLQFLFEYFSETQRNKGNFPGRFSGRQFSNSRSEMNVSTLELGDSALYLCASSEPGQSYEQYFGPGTRLTVT.

This chain connects TRBV19 to TRBJ2-3; no reliable D call. This CDR3 comprises 15 residues. V gave up 3 bases and J gave up 4 bases, with 14 bases separating them. Per the germline V gene, CDR1 is LNHDA and CDR2 is SQIVND (reference sequence). This CDR3 is CASSILSVSSDTQYF. The CDR3 DNA follows: TGTGCCAGTAGTATTCTGTCTGTTAGTTCAGATACGCAGTATTTT.

The rearrangement links TRBV5-4 to TRBJ2-2, with TRBD2 matching over 11 bases. Germline V gene data show CDR1 as SGHNT and CDR2 as YYREEE (reference sequence). The CDR3 has 17 residues. Trimming cost V 5 bases and J 5 bases; bases outside gene matches: 11. CDR3 nucleotide sequence: TGTGCCAGCAGAACCGGGACTAGCGGTTCTAGAACCGGGGAGCTGTTTTTT. Amino acid sequence: CASRTGTSGSRTGELFF.